What follows are 7 T cell receptor beta chains derived from one specimen sequenced in a study of T cells expressing NK-cell markers. TCRdb re-called the 5' RACE reads; one entry per CDR3 protein, DNA not given. Its table records hundreds of thousands of distinct CDR3 sequences. Sequencing was done on a sample of blood T cells: a sorted CD56 or NKG2C T cell subset, CD4+ or CD8+ T cells, or bulk PBMC T cells (not recorded which). These receptors originate from a woman between 18 and 70 years old in good health.

The rearrangement links TRBV7-6 to TRBJ1-4. Germline-derived CDR1 and CDR2 are SGHVS and FNYEAQ. This CDR3 is 16 amino acids long. CDR3 amino acids: CASSSEYGPSVVKLFF.

The chain uses TRBV19 and TRBJ2-2. The germline V gene encodes CDR1 LNHDA and CDR2 SQIVND (reference sequence). There are 12 residues in the CDR3. CDR3 in amino acids: CASQYYSGELFF.

CDR3 sequence reads: CASRGAQGAYEQYF. The gene calls are TRBV28 and TRBJ2-7; TCRdb reports TRBD1, a call that lacks DNA to check it against. CDR3 length: 14 amino acids. Germline CDR1 reads MDHEN; CDR2 reads SYDVKM.

The J gene is TRBJ2-2, the V gene TRBV10-3. Germline values: CDR1 ENHRY, CDR2 SYGVKD. The CDR3 is 12 amino acids. The CDR3 is CAISEVTGELFF.

The rearrangement joins TRBV27 to TRBJ2-7; TCRdb's D gene call, TRBD1, goes unchecked for lack of DNA. There are 15 residues in the CDR3. Germline-derived CDR1 and CDR2 are MNHEY and SMNVEV (reference sequence). The CDR3 spells CASSYSPGQTYEQYF.

The rearrangement uses TRBV5-4 and TRBJ1-6; with no DNA, the TCRdb D assignment of TRBD1 cannot be verified. Per germline, CDR1 SGHNT and CDR2 YYREEE (reference sequence). The CDR3 totals 18 residues. CDR3 residues: CASSVGPGQRSRNSPLHF.

V is TRBV7-3 and J is TRBJ2-3. The CDR3 length is 14 residues. Germline CDR1 reads SGHTA; CDR2 reads FQGTGA. The CDR3 here is CASSLTRGTDTQYF.